The 2 T cell receptor beta chains below were found in one sample sequenced in a study of type 1 regulatory T cells. TCRdb reprocessed the reads with MiXCR, giving one entry per CDR3 protein. The table shows tens of thousands of distinct CDR3 sequences, with less than 25% occurring only once. Their antigens are not known. Broader study findings: Tr1 cells had a more restricted TCR repertoire than non-Tr1 cells.

Sequencing was performed on cultured type 1 regulatory T (Tr1) cells, either the whole culture or a sorted fraction (not recorded which). These receptors were collected from a human donor in good health.

The rearrangement joins TRBV7-2 to TRBJ1-2, with D unresolved. Trimming pared 6 bases from V and 2 bases from J, leaving 13 bases between. This CDR3 region has 14 residues. Germline V gene sequence: CDR1 SGHTA, CDR2 FQGNSA. CDR3 sequence reads: CASSPSGGNYGYTF. As DNA, the CDR3 is TGTGCCAGCAGTCCCTCGGGAGGGAACTATGGCTACACCTTC.

The chain combines TRBV7-3 with TRBJ2-1; TRBD2 matches at 14 bases. Germline V gives CDR1 SGHTA, CDR2 FQGTGA. Trimming removed 4 bases from V and 5 bases from J; junction bases left unmatched: 4. CDR3 length: 16 amino acids. The CDR3 sequence is CASSSKGLAGDNEQFF. The CDR3 DNA reads as TGTGCCAGCAGCTCGAAGGGACTAGCGGGAGACAATGAGCAGTTCTTC.